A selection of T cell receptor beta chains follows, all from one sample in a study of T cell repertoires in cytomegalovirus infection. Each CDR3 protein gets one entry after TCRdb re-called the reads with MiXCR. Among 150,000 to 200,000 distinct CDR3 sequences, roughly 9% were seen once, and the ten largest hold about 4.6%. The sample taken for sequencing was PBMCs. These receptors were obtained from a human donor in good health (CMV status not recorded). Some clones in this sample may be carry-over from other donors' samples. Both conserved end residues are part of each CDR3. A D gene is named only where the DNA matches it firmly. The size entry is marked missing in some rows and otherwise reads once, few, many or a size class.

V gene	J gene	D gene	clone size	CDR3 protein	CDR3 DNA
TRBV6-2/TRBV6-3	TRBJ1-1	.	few	CASSYGGRQVGGSEAFF	TGTGCCAGCAGTTACGGGGGTCGACAGGTGGGAGGGTCTGAAGCTTTCTTT
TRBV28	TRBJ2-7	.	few	CASRKGLIYEQYF	TGTGCCAGCCGAAAGGGCCTTATCTACGAGCAGTACTTC
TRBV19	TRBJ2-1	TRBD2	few	CASGRLAGSYNEQFF	TGTGCCAGTGGGCGACTAGCGGGAAGCTACAATGAGCAGTTCTTC
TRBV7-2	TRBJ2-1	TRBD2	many	CASSALAGGFYNEQFF	TGTGCCAGCAGCGCCCTAGCGGGGGGCTTCTACAATGAGCAGTTCTTC
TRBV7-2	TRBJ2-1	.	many	CASSLVMAEAGNEQFF	TGTGCCAGCAGCTTAGTGATGGCGGAGGCGGGCAATGAGCAGTTCTTC
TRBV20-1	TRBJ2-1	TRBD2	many	CSAINRLALSYNEQFF	TGCAGTGCCATTAATCGACTAGCGTTATCCTACAATGAGCAGTTCTTC
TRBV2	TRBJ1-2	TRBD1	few	CASSTRQGANGYTF	TGTGCCAGCAGTACCAGGCAGGGGGCAAATGGCTACACCTTC
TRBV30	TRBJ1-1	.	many	CAWSVRMGVNTEAFF	TGTGCCTGGAGTGTGAGAATGGGGGTAAACACTGAAGCTTTCTTT
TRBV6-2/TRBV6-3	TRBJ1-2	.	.	CASKGQTIGNYGYTF	TGTGCCAGCAAAGGACAGACAATTGGAAACTATGGCTACACCTTC
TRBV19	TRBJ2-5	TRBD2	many	CASRAQGGRETQYF	TGTGCCAGTAGGGCCCAGGGAGGGCGAGAGACCCAGTACTTC
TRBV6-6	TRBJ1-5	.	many	CASSYYTEGNQPQHF	TGTGCCAGCAGTTACTATACAGAGGGCAATCAGCCCCAGCATTTT
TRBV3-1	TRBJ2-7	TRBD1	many	CASSQGQGDSYEQYF	TGTGCCAGCAGCCAAGGCCAGGGGGACTCCTACGAGCAGTACTTC
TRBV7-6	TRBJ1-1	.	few	CASSTDGDYAFF	TGTGCCAGCAGCACCGATGGAGACTATGCTTTCTTT
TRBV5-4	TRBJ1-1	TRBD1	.	CASAATGLGFTEAFF	TGTGCCAGCGCCGCGACAGGGTTGGGGTTCACTGAAGCTTTCTTT
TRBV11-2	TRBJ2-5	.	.	CASSLSGTFQETQYF	TGTGCCAGCAGCTTATCCGGGACTTTTCAAGAGACCCAGTACTTC
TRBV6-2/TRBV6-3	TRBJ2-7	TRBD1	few	CASSYSDRGQDEQYF	TGTGCCAGCAGTTACTCTGACAGGGGGCAAGACGAGCAGTACTTC
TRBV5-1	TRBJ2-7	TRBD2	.	CASRTSEYEQYF	TGCGCCAGTCGGACTAGCGAATACGAGCAGTACTTC
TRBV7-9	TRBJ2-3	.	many	CASSFKRDTWNSTDTQYF	TGTGCCAGCAGCTTCAAACGGGACACTTGGAATAGCACAGATACGCAGTATTTT
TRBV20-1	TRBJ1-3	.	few	CSARISPGNTIYF	TGCAGTGCTAGAATCTCACCTGGAAACACCATATATTTT
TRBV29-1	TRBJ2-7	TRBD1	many	CSVGDRGLYEQYF	TGCAGCGTGGGGGACAGGGGGCTTTACGAGCAGTACTTC
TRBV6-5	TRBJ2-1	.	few	CASSSGLYNEQFF	TGTGCCAGCAGTTCCGGCTTATACAATGAGCAGTTCTTC
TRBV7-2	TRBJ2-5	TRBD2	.	CASSAGTSGTKTQYF	TGTGCCAGCAGCGCTGGGACTAGCGGGACTAAGACCCAGTACTTC
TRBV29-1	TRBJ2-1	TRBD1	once	CSVRQGATFEEQFF	TGCAGCGTCAGACAGGGTGCGACCTTTGAGGAGCAGTTCTTC
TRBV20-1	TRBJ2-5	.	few	CSARDDTDWAPGTQYF	TGCAGTGCTAGAGACGATACAGACTGGGCCCCGGGGACCCAGTACTTC
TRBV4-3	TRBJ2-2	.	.	CASSQSPLQAANTGELFF	TGCGCCAGCAGCCAATCCCCCCTTCAAGCGGCGAACACCGGGGAGCTGTTTTTT
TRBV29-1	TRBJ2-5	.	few	CSVFEAQETQYF	TGCAGCGTTTTTGAGGCCCAAGAGACCCAGTACTTC
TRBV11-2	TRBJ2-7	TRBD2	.	CASSQGLADYKQYF	TGTGCCAGCAGCCAAGGACTAGCGGACTACAAGCAGTACTTC
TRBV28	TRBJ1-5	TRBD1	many	CASSKAGTGENNQPQHF	TGTGCCAGCAGTAAAGCCGGGACAGGGGAAAATAATCAGCCCCAGCATTTT
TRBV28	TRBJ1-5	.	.	CASSLQGSFQPQHF	TGTGCCAGCAGTTTACAGGGATCCTTCCAGCCCCAGCATTTT
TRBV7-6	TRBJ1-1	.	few	CASSLWTNTEAFF	TGTGCCAGCAGCTTGTGGACAAACACTGAAGCTTTCTTT
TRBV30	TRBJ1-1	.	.	CAWSIRGGTEAFF	TGTGCCTGGAGTATCCGTGGGGGGACTGAAGCTTTCTTT